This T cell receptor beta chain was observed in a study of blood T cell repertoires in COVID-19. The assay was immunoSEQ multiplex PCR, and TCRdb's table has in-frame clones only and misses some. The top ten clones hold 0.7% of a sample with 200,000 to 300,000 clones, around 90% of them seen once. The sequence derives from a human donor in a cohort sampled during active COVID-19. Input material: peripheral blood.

The chain's CDR3 is CAIRDMVGEQYF. The CDR3 DNA reads TGTGCCATCAGGGACATGGTTGGTGAGCAGTACTTC. The chain uses TRBV10-3 and TRBJ2-7; weak D call: TRBD1 (5 bases). The germline gives CDR1 ENHRY, CDR2 SYGVKD. The CDR3 loop spans 12 amino acids. Trimming left V 6 bases short and J 7 bases short, with 13 bases between.